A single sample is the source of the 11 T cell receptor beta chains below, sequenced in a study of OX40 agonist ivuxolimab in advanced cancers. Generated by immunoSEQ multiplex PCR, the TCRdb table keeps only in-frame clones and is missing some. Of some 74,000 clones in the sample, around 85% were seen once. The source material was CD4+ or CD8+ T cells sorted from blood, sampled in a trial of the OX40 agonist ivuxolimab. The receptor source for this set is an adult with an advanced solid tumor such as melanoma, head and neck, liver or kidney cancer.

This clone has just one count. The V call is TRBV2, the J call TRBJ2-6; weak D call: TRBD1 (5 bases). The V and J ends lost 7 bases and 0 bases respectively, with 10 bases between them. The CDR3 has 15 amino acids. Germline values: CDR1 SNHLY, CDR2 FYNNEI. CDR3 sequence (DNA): TGTGCCAGCATCGACAGATCCTCTGGGGCCAACGTCCTGACTTTC. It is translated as CASIDRSSGANVLTF.

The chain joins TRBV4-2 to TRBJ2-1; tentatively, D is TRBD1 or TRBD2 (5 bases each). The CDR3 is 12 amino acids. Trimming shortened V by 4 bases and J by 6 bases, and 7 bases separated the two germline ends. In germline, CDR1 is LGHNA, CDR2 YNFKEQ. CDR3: CASSRGGNEQFF. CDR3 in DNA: TGTGCCAGCAGCCGTGGGGGCAATGAGCAGTTCTTC.

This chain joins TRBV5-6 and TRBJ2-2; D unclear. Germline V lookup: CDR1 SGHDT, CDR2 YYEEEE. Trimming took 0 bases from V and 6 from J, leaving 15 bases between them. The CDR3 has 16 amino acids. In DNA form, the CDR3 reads TGTGCCAGCAGCTTGGGTCGGCTAGTTCTGGCCGGGGAGCTGTTTTTT. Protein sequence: CASSLGRLVLAGELFF.

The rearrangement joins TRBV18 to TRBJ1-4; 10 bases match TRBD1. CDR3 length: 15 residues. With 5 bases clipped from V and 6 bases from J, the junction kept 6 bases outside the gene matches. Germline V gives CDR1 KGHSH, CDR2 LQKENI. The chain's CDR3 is CASSSGQGGYEKLFF. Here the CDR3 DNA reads TGTGCCAGCTCATCAGGACAGGGGGGATATGAAAAACTGTTTTTT.

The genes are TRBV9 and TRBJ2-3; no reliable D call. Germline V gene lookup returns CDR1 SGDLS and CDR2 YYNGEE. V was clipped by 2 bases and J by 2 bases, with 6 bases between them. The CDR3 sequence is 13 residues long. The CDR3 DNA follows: TGTGCCAGCAGCGTCGAGTTCACAGATACGCAGTATTTT. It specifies CASSVEFTDTQYF.

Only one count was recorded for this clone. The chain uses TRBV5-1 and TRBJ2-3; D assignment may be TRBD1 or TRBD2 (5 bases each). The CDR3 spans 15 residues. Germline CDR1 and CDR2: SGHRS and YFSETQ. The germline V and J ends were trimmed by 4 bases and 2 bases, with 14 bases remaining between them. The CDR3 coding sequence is TGCGCCAGCAGCGGGGGTGCGGGTTACACAGATACGCAGTATTTT. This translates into CASSGGAGYTDTQYF. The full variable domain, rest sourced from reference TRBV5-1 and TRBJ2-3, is KAGVTQTPRYLIKTRGQQVTLSCSPISGHRSVSWYQQTPGQGLQFLFEYFSETQRNKGNFPGRFSGRQFSNSRSEMNVSTLELGDSALYLCASSGGAGYTDTQYFGPGTRLTVL.

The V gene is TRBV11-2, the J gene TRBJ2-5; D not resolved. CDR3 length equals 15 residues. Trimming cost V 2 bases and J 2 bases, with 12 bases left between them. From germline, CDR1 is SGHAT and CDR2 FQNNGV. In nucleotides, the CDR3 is TGTGCCAGCAGCTTAAAAGTACAGATTCAAGAGACCCAGTACTTC. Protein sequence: CASSLKVQIQETQYF.

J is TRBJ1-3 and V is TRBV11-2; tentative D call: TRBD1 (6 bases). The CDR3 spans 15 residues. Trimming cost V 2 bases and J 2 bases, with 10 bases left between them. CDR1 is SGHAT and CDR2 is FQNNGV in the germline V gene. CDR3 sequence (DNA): TGTGCCAGCAGCTTAAATCCAGGGGCTGGAAACACCATATATTTT. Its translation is CASSLNPGAGNTIYF.

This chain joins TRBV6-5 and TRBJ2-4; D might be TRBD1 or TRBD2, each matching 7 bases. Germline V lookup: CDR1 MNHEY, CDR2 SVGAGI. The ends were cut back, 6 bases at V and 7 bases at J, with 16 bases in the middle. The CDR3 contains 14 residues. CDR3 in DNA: TGTGCCAGCAGCTCCGACAGGGAGGGTAACATTCAGTACTTC. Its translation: CASSSDREGNIQYF.

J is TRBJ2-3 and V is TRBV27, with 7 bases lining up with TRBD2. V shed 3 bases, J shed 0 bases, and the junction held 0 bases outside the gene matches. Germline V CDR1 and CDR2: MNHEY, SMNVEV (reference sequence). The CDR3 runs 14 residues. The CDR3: CASSFGGSTDTQYF. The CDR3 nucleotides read TGTGCCAGCAGTTTCGGGGGGAGCACAGATACGCAGTATTTT.

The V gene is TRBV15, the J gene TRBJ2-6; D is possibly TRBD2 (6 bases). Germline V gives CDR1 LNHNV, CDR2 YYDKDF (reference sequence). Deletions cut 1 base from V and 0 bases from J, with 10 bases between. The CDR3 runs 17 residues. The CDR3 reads CATSRGDSGSGANVLTF. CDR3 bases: TGTGCCACCAGCAGAGGGGACTCGGGCTCTGGGGCCAACGTCCTGACTTTC.